This T cell receptor beta chain was sequenced in a study of T cells in Graves' hyperthyroidism and ophthalmopathy (dated by TCRdb to the late 2010s). With regard to the full study: Peripheral blood samples were taken at initial diagnosis, before any treatment was given. After blood sampling, hyperthyroidism patients were treated with methimazole at a starting dose of 30 mg daily, and ophthalmopathy patients were treated with high-dose intravenous methylprednisolone. The paper reports TCR Vbeta CDR3 sequencing of 140 or so peripheral blood samples: approximately 43 ophthalmopathy, over 70 hyperthyroidism and around 17 progressor patients. TCR V-J signatures able to tell the groups apart were searched for in a discovery cohort of about a hundred patients, of whom over 40 had Graves' ophthalmopathy and 55 to 60 had stable Graves' hyperthyroidism. The 100 discovery patients were randomly split 7:3 into training and test sets. Prospective prediction of ophthalmopathy was tested in an independent validation cohort of fewer than 20 hyperthyroidism patients and roughly 16 patients who later progressed to ophthalmopathy. In addition, the study compared T-cell repertoires in thyroid tissue and in blood from over 5 Graves' hyperthyroidism patients. Broader findings and caveats from the paper: In validation, the model predicted progression to ophthalmopathy with around 71% sensitivity and around 72% specificity, a median of about six months before onset. No statistical method was used to set the sample size in advance, and investigators knew the group allocation. Ophthalmopathy was separated from stable hyperthyroidism by a 13 V-J signature model, with 87.88% sensitivity and just over 81% specificity obtained in cross-validation and 80%/75% obtained in testing. Most expanded thyroid clonotypes (frequency above 0.001) were also found in blood, which suggests that blood repertoires may mirror thyroid immune responses.

TCR beta CDR3 regions were amplified from RNA transcripts. For the first round of RT-PCR on the TCR CDR3, the HTBI primer set was used together with the Qiagen OneStep RT-PCR kit. Libraries were constructed in a second round of multiplex PCR, after which size selection and purification were carried out. Paired-end sequencing of the libraries was performed with 100 bp reads on an Illumina HiSeq2000. As for the original processing: SOAPnuke was used to process the raw data, removing reads that contained adapters or uncalled bases, had a mean Phred below 15, or lacked an exact match to the constant primer or identifier. COPE v1.2.5 was used to merge the high-quality paired reads, and each unique nucleotide sequence was defined as a clonotype. Clonotypes were aligned to IMGT TRBV, TRBD and TRBJ reference segments using MiTCR v1.1. The analysis was restricted to V-J combinations with a frequency above 0.0001, which together covered around 99% of the repertoires. The TCS score was defined as F50 (clonal expansion) divided by E x V (chaos), with BLOSUM62-based TCRdist calculated between CDR3 peptides within each V-J. Welch's t-statistics and random forest reduced approximately 520 V-J features to 13, which were used in a naive Bayes classifier (R e1071). Clones were called with MiXCR by TCRdb after fastp trimmed the public reads at Q25, and only in-frame beta chains were retained. For every CDR3 protein sequence, its rows merge into one entry that carries the most common genes and DNA. Clone size and V and J calls follow TCRdb, not the original study. For this sample the table gives 450,000 to 650,000 distinct CDR3 sequences, of which approximately 15% were detected only once. The ten largest clonotypes hold 7% to 9% of the sample.

Spanning cysteine to phenylalanine, the CDR3 consists of 16 amino acids. Only the CDR3 DNA is retained, 48 bases long and in frame from the first base. Sequences MNHNS (CDR1) and SASEGT (CDR2) are obtained from the germline V gene. V ends up 1 base short and J 6 bases short, with an unmatched junction base count of 8. In the ophthalmopathy patients, disease was moderately to severely active, with a Clinical Activity Score of 3 or more, a NOSPECS grade of 4 or more, and a duration of less than 3 months. Any patient with an uncontrolled infection, another autoimmune disease, pregnancy or lactation was excluded. Diagnoses relied on clinical symptoms, serum thyroxine and TRAb, thyroid ultrasound and orbital computed tomography. Ficoll-Paque density gradient centrifugation was used to isolate PBMCs from 8 to 10 ml of fresh peripheral blood. Total RNA was extracted using Trizol reagent, and RNA quality was assessed on an Agilent 2100 Bioanalyzer.

This clonotype was found many times. Its specific antigen is unknown. No per-base quality is available; no much larger clone lies one base away. The chain joins TRBV6-1 to TRBJ2-3; the central 9 bases match TRBD2. The source material was blood. The clonotype was recovered from a woman aged 18-29 years with Graves' ophthalmopathy. For the CDR3, the sequence is CASSEVRAGGYDTQYF. The nucleotide sequence is TGTGCCAGCAGTGAAGTCAGAGCGGGAGGTTACGATACGCAGTATTTT.